The rows below give T cell receptor beta chains drawn from one sample of a study of T cell responses to AZD1222 COVID-19 vaccine. Here immunoSEQ multiplex PCR was the method, and the copy in TCRdb shows in-frame clones only, minus some. Of about 93,000 clones listed, 80% to 90% are singletons. The sequencing used peripheral blood, collected on day 0 of AZD1222 vaccination. The source of these receptors is an adult in good health. The CDR3 runs from the conserved cysteine through the conserved F or W. Each record gives: CDR3 DNA, CDR3 protein, J gene, V gene, D gene, clone size. A D gene is named only where the DNA matches it firmly. Not every row has a clone size; where given, it reads once, few, many or a size class.

CDR3 DNA: TGTGCCAGCAGTTACTCGATATTCGGGACAGGGGGCAAGGAGCAGTACTTC
CDR3 protein: CASSYSIFGTGGKEQYF
J gene: TRBJ2-7
V gene: TRBV6-2/TRBV6-3
D gene: TRBD1
clone size: -

CDR3 DNA: TGTGCCACCAGTGATACGGGGATTGGGGAGCAGTACTTC
CDR3 protein: CATSDTGIGEQYF
J gene: TRBJ2-7
V gene: TRBV24-1
D gene: -
clone size: -

CDR3 DNA: TGTGCCAGCAGTGAAGACAGGGTCGGGTACACTGAAGCTTTCTTT
CDR3 protein: CASSEDRVGYTEAFF
J gene: TRBJ1-1
V gene: TRBV2
D gene: -
clone size: few

CDR3 DNA: TGTGCCAGCTCACCACCCGAAGGGGGGGGCAATCAGCCCCAGCATTTT
CDR3 protein: CASSPPEGGGNQPQHF
J gene: TRBJ1-5
V gene: TRBV18
D gene: -
clone size: -

CDR3 DNA: TGTGCCAGCAGCCACAGCCGGGTTGGTGACACCATATATTTT
CDR3 protein: CASSHSRVGDTIYF
J gene: TRBJ1-3
V gene: TRBV5-4
D gene: -
clone size: -

CDR3 DNA: TGTGCCAGCAGCCTTCAGGGATACGGAAACACCATATATTTT
CDR3 protein: CASSLQGYGNTIYF
J gene: TRBJ1-3
V gene: TRBV7-2
D gene: -
clone size: -

CDR3 DNA: TGCGCCAGCAGCTCCTCAGGGGGCGACGGTCAAGAGACCCAGTACTTC
CDR3 protein: CASSSSGGDGQETQYF
J gene: TRBJ2-5
V gene: TRBV5-1
D gene: TRBD1
clone size: -

CDR3 DNA: TGTGCCTTGTTCCGTGGTACGCAGTATTTT
CDR3 protein: CALFRGTQYF
J gene: TRBJ2-3
V gene: TRBV30
D gene: -
clone size: -

CDR3 DNA: TGTGCCAGCAGCAAAGACAGGTCCTACGAGCAGTACTTC
CDR3 protein: CASSKDRSYEQYF
J gene: TRBJ2-7
V gene: TRBV7-9
D gene: -
clone size: -

CDR3 DNA: TGTGCCAGCCAGACAGATACGAACACCGGGGAGCTGTTTTTT
CDR3 protein: CASQTDTNTGELFF
J gene: TRBJ2-2
V gene: TRBV6-4
D gene: -
clone size: -

CDR3 DNA: TGCAGCGTTGAAGGCCCCGGGACTAGCGGTTACAATGAGCAGTTCTTC
CDR3 protein: CSVEGPGTSGYNEQFF
J gene: TRBJ2-1
V gene: TRBV29-1
D gene: TRBD2
clone size: once

CDR3 DNA: TGTGCCAGCAGTGGGACAGGGGGCACAGATACGCAGTATTTT
CDR3 protein: CASSGTGGTDTQYF
J gene: TRBJ2-3
V gene: TRBV6-4
D gene: TRBD1
clone size: medium-sized

CDR3 DNA: TGTGCCTGGGACGGACACAGCAATCAGCCCCAGCATTTT
CDR3 protein: CAWDGHSNQPQHF
J gene: TRBJ1-5
V gene: TRBV30
D gene: -
clone size: -

CDR3 DNA: TGTGCCAGCAGCCAAGATGGGACAGGGGGCATGTATACGCAGTATTTT
CDR3 protein: CASSQDGTGGMYTQYF
J gene: TRBJ2-3
V gene: TRBV3-1/TRBV3-2
D gene: TRBD1
clone size: -

CDR3 DNA: TGTGCTAGTGGTTTGGGACAGGGCGGTTCACCCCTCCACTTT
CDR3 protein: CASGLGQGGSPLHF
J gene: TRBJ1-6
V gene: TRBV12-5
D gene: TRBD1
clone size: -

CDR3 DNA: TGTGCCAGCTCACCACCGGGCGGAGGCGTATACAATGAGCAGTTCTTC
CDR3 protein: CASSPPGGGVYNEQFF
J gene: TRBJ2-1
V gene: TRBV18
D gene: -
clone size: once

CDR3 DNA: TGTGCCATCAGTCCTTCGAACACTGAAGCTTTCTTT
CDR3 protein: CAISPSNTEAFF
J gene: TRBJ1-1
V gene: TRBV10-3
D gene: -
clone size: -

CDR3 DNA: TGTGCCAGCAGTGAAGTCAGGGGGAGCCAAGAGACCCAGTACTTC
CDR3 protein: CASSEVRGSQETQYF
J gene: TRBJ2-5
V gene: TRBV2
D gene: TRBD1
clone size: -

CDR3 DNA: TGTGCCAGCCCAGGGGCCTCGGTCGTAGCTTTCTTT
CDR3 protein: CASPGASVVAFF
J gene: TRBJ1-1
V gene: TRBV2
D gene: -
clone size: -

CDR3 DNA: TGTGCCAGCAGCGTCCGGGACAGACAAGAGACCCAGTACTTC
CDR3 protein: CASSVRDRQETQYF
J gene: TRBJ2-5
V gene: TRBV5-6
D gene: TRBD1
clone size: -

CDR3 DNA: TGTGCCAGCAGCTTGGCTGGGCCCGACTACGAGCAGTACTTC
CDR3 protein: CASSLAGPDYEQYF
J gene: TRBJ2-7
V gene: TRBV5-6
D gene: -
clone size: -

CDR3 DNA: TGCGCCAGCAGCTTGGCGGCAACGGCTTTATATGGCTACACCTTC
CDR3 protein: CASSLAATALYGYTF
J gene: TRBJ1-2
V gene: TRBV5-1
D gene: -
clone size: -

CDR3 DNA: TGTGCCAGCAGCTCAAAGGTGTCGGTTGAGGTTTCTGGGGCCAACGTCCTGACTTTC
CDR3 protein: CASSSKVSVEVSGANVLTF
J gene: TRBJ2-6
V gene: TRBV21-1
D gene: -
clone size: -

CDR3 DNA: TGCGCCAGCAGCCAAGATCTTGGCGCTAACGAGCAGTACTTC
CDR3 protein: CASSQDLGANEQYF
J gene: TRBJ2-7
V gene: TRBV4-1
D gene: -
clone size: -

CDR3 DNA: TGTGCCAGTAGTCCCGGACAGGGGGGGTATGGCTACACCTTC
CDR3 protein: CASSPGQGGYGYTF
J gene: TRBJ1-2
V gene: TRBV19
D gene: TRBD1
clone size: -

CDR3 DNA: TGTGCCAGCAGGGCCAGCTCTGGGGCCAACGTCCTGACTTTC
CDR3 protein: CASRASSGANVLTF
J gene: TRBJ2-6
V gene: TRBV2
D gene: -
clone size: -

CDR3 DNA: TGTGCCAGCAGTCCGGGACAGGGCTCTCGTGGCAATCAGCCCCAGCATTTT
CDR3 protein: CASSPGQGSRGNQPQHF
J gene: TRBJ1-5
V gene: TRBV5-5
D gene: TRBD1
clone size: -

CDR3 DNA: TGTGCCTGGAGTTTTAATGAAAAACTGTTTTTT
CDR3 protein: CAWSFNEKLFF
J gene: TRBJ1-4
V gene: TRBV30
D gene: -
clone size: -

CDR3 DNA: TGTGCCACCAGCAAAGGGGGGGCCGGGGCCAACGTCCTGACTTTC
CDR3 protein: CATSKGGAGANVLTF
J gene: TRBJ2-6
V gene: TRBV15
D gene: -
clone size: -

CDR3 DNA: TGTGCCTGGACCGTCGGACAGGGTATTGGTTCACCCCTCCACTTT
CDR3 protein: CAWTVGQGIGSPLHF
J gene: TRBJ1-6
V gene: TRBV30
D gene: TRBD1
clone size: few

CDR3 DNA: TGTGCCTGGAGTGATCGACAGCACTATAATTCACCCCTCCACTTT
CDR3 protein: CAWSDRQHYNSPLHF
J gene: TRBJ1-6
V gene: TRBV30
D gene: -
clone size: -

CDR3 DNA: TGTGCCAGCAGCTTCTTGCAGGACTCCTACGAGCAGTACTTC
CDR3 protein: CASSFLQDSYEQYF
J gene: TRBJ2-7
V gene: TRBV7-2
D gene: -
clone size: -

CDR3 DNA: TGCGCCAGCAGCTTGGGGGAATCCTACGAGCAGTACTTC
CDR3 protein: CASSLGESYEQYF
J gene: TRBJ2-7
V gene: TRBV5-1
D gene: -
clone size: -

CDR3 DNA: TGTGCCAGCAGCTTGGTCGGACCGAACACCGGGGAGCTGTTTTTT
CDR3 protein: CASSLVGPNTGELFF
J gene: TRBJ2-2
V gene: TRBV5-5
D gene: -
clone size: -

CDR3 DNA: TGTGCCTGGACGGTTGGGGGCCCTAATTCACCCCTCCACTTT
CDR3 protein: CAWTVGGPNSPLHF
J gene: TRBJ1-6
V gene: TRBV30
D gene: -
clone size: -

CDR3 DNA: TGTGCCAGCAGTTACGGCGTGGACTATGGCTACACCTTC
CDR3 protein: CASSYGVDYGYTF
J gene: TRBJ1-2
V gene: TRBV6-2/TRBV6-3
D gene: -
clone size: -

CDR3 DNA: TGTGCCAGCAGCTTAGAAGGGTACGGCTACACCTTC
CDR3 protein: CASSLEGYGYTF
J gene: TRBJ1-2
V gene: TRBV7-9
D gene: -
clone size: -

CDR3 DNA: TGTGCCAGCAGCTTGAGACTAGCGGGGGGAGAGACCCAGTACTTC
CDR3 protein: CASSLRLAGGETQYF
J gene: TRBJ2-5
V gene: TRBV5-6
D gene: TRBD2
clone size: once

CDR3 DNA: TGTGCCAGCAAACTGGGAGACAGGGCCCACTATGGCTACACCTTC
CDR3 protein: CASKLGDRAHYGYTF
J gene: TRBJ1-2
V gene: TRBV5-5
D gene: TRBD1
clone size: few

CDR3 DNA: TGTGCCAGTAGTATAACCGCCGGAACCACAGATACGCAGTATTTT
CDR3 protein: CASSITAGTTDTQYF
J gene: TRBJ2-3
V gene: TRBV19
D gene: -
clone size: -

CDR3 DNA: TGTGCCAGCAGTGAAGAGGCAGGGGGCAGTTCACCCCTCCACTTT
CDR3 protein: CASSEEAGGSSPLHF
J gene: TRBJ1-6
V gene: TRBV2
D gene: TRBD1
clone size: -

CDR3 DNA: TGTGCCAGCAGTTTATCAGGAACGGGCTACACCTTC
CDR3 protein: CASSLSGTGYTF
J gene: TRBJ1-2
V gene: TRBV12-3/TRBV12-4
D gene: -
clone size: -

CDR3 DNA: TGTGCCAGCTCACCACCGTCGGACGGAAACACCATATATTTT
CDR3 protein: CASSPPSDGNTIYF
J gene: TRBJ1-3
V gene: TRBV18
D gene: -
clone size: -

CDR3 DNA: TGTGCCAGCAGCTTAGGCCGCGGAAGGCAGGGCTATGGCTACACCTTC
CDR3 protein: CASSLGRGRQGYGYTF
J gene: TRBJ1-2
V gene: TRBV13
D gene: -
clone size: -

CDR3 DNA: TGTGCCAGCAGTGGCTACAGGGACTACGAGCAGTACTTC
CDR3 protein: CASSGYRDYEQYF
J gene: TRBJ2-7
V gene: TRBV27
D gene: -
clone size: once

CDR3 DNA: TGTGCCAGCAGCTCGGTTACAGGGGGTGGTGGCTACACCTTC
CDR3 protein: CASSSVTGGGGYTF
J gene: TRBJ1-2
V gene: TRBV9
D gene: TRBD1
clone size: few

CDR3 DNA: TGTGCCAGCAGCCCCGAAGAGCAGTACTTC
CDR3 protein: CASSPEEQYF
J gene: TRBJ2-7
V gene: TRBV3-1/TRBV3-2
D gene: -
clone size: -

CDR3 DNA: TGTGCCACCAGCAGAGGTGGGGAGCAGCGGGAGACCCAGTACTTC
CDR3 protein: CATSRGGEQRETQYF
J gene: TRBJ2-5
V gene: TRBV15
D gene: -
clone size: -

CDR3 DNA: TGTGCCAGCAACCAGTTGGGGGCCCCGCGGGCTTTCTTT
CDR3 protein: CASNQLGAPRAFF
J gene: TRBJ1-1
V gene: TRBV12-3/TRBV12-4
D gene: -
clone size: -

CDR3 DNA: TGTGCCACCAGCAGAGATCGGGCAGCGAACTATGGCTACACCTTC
CDR3 protein: CATSRDRAANYGYTF
J gene: TRBJ1-2
V gene: TRBV15
D gene: -
clone size: -

CDR3 DNA: TGTGCCAGCAGCTCGGGTCCCGGGGGGGATTCACCCCTCCACTTT
CDR3 protein: CASSSGPGGDSPLHF
J gene: TRBJ1-6
V gene: TRBV5-4
D gene: -
clone size: once

CDR3 DNA: TGTGCCAGCAGCTTACGAGGGACGTCCTACAATGAGCAGTTCTTC
CDR3 protein: CASSLRGTSYNEQFF
J gene: TRBJ2-1
V gene: TRBV7-9
D gene: -
clone size: once

CDR3 DNA: TGTGCCAGCAGTGATTCTACAGGGTACAACACTGAAGCTTTCTTT
CDR3 protein: CASSDSTGYNTEAFF
J gene: TRBJ1-1
V gene: TRBV6-1
D gene: -
clone size: -